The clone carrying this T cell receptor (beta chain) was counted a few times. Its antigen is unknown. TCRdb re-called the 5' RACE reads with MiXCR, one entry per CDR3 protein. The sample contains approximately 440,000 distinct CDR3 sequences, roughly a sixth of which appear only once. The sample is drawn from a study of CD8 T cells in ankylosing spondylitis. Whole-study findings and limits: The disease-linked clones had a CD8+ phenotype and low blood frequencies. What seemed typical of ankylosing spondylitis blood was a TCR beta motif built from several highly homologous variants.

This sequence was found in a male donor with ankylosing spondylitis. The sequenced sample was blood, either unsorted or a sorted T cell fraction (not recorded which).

The CDR3 bases are TGTGCCAGCAGTTTGAGGGACACCAATCAGCCCCAGCATTTT. Its protein is CASSLRDTNQPQHF. The chain joins TRBV12-3 or TRBV12-4 to TRBJ1-5; tentative D call: TRBD1 (6 bases). The CDR3 has 14 residues. V shed 3 bases and J shed 3 bases, with 9 bases lying between them.